This T cell receptor (beta chain) originates from a study of beta chain features in type 1 diabetes. The V gene's germline CDR1 is GTSNPN and CDR2 SVGIG (reference sequence). The CDR3 runs to 15 residues. V gave up 3 bases and J gave up 0 bases, with 12 bases separating them. Expressed TCRB transcripts got sequenced, as all isolated RNA was reverse transcribed. Assay used: immunoSEQ multiplex PCR; TCRdb lists only in-frame clones, some missing. Among 400,000 to 550,000 clones listed, about an eighth were seen once. Sequenced sample: naive CD4+ T cells from blood. V gene TRBV30 combines with J gene TRBJ1-3; D ambiguous. The receptor was derived from a woman younger than 30 in good health. For the CDR3, the DNA is TGTGCCTGGAGCATCGGACTGACCTCTGGAAACACCATATATTTT. Its protein is CAWSIGLTSGNTIYF. Complete variable domain (other parts from reference TRBV30 and TRBJ1-3): SQTIHQWPATLVQPVGSPLSLECTVEGTSNPNLYWYRQAAGRGLQLLFYSVGIGQISSEVPQNLSASRPQDRQFILSSKKLLLSDSGFYLCAWSIGLTSGNTIYFGEGSWLTVV.